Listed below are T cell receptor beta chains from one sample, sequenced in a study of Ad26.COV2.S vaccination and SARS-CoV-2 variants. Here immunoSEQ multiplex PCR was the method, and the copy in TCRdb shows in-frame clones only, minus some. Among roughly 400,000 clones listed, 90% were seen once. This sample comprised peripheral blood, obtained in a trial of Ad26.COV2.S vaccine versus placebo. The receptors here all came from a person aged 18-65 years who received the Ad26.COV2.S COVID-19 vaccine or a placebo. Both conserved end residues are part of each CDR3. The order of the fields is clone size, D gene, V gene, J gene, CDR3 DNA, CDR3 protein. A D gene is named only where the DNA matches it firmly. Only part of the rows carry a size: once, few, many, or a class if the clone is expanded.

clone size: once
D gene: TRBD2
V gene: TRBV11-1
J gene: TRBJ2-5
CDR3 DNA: TGTGCCAGCAGCTTAGCCCAACTAGCGGGGGAGACCCAGTACTTC
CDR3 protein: CASSLAQLAGETQYF

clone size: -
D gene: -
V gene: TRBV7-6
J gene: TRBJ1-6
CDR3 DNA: TGTGCCAGCAGCACCGACAGAAATTCACCCCTCCACTTT
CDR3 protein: CASSTDRNSPLHF

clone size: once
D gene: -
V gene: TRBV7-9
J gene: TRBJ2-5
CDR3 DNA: TGTGCCAGCAGCTCGGACAGCCAAGAGACCCAGTACTTC
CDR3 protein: CASSSDSQETQYF

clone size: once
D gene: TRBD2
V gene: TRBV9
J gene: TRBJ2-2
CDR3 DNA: TGTGCCAGCAGCGTAGTGGAAGGGACTAGCGGGAGATCGAGCGGGGAGCTGTTTTTT
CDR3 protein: CASSVVEGTSGRSSGELFF

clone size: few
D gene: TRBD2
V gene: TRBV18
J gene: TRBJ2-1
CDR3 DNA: TGTGCCAGCTCACCAGCTACTAGCGGGGGATCCTACAATGAGCAGTTCTTC
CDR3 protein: CASSPATSGGSYNEQFF

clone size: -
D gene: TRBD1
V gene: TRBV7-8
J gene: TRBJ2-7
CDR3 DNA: TGTGCCAGCAGCACCCAACAGGGGCCCGAGCAGTACTTC
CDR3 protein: CASSTQQGPEQYF

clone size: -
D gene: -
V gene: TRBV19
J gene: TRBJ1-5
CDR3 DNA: TGTGCCAGTAGTATAGATGGAGGGAAGGGGCAGCCCCAGCATTTT
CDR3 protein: CASSIDGGKGQPQHF

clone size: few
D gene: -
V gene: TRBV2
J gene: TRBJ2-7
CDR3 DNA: TGTGCCAGCAGCGAGACACTATTCTCGGGTGCAAAGTACGAGCAGTACTTC
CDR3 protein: CASSETLFSGAKYEQYF

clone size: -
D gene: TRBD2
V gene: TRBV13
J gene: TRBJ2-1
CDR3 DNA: TGTGCCAGCAGCTCCGGGACTAGCGGGCCGAATGAGCAGTTCTTC
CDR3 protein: CASSSGTSGPNEQFF

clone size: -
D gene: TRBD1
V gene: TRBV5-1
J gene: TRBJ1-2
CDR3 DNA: TGCGCCAGCAGCGCGGCGGTGACAGGGGCGTACGGCTACACCTTC
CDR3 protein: CASSAAVTGAYGYTF

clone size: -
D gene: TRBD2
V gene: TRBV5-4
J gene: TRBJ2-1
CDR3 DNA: TGTGCCAGCAGCTTGGATCTAGCGGGAGGGAATGAGCAGTTCTTC
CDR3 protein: CASSLDLAGGNEQFF

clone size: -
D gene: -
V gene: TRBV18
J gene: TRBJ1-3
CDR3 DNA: TGTGCCAGCTCACCAGATACAGGGTTCTCTGGAAACACCATATATTTT
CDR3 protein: CASSPDTGFSGNTIYF

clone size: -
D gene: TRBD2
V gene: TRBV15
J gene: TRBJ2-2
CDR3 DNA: TGTGCCACCAGCAGGTCCGGCGGACTAGCGGGAGTGTTTGTCACCGGGGAGCTGTTTTTT
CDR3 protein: CATSRSGGLAGVFVTGELFF

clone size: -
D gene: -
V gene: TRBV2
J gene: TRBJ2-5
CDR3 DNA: TGTGCCAGCAGTGAGGGGGGATCAGAGACCCAGTACTTC
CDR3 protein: CASSEGGSETQYF

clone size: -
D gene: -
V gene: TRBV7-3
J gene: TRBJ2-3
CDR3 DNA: TGTGCCAGCAGCTTAAGAGGAGGCAGCACAGATACGCAGTATTTT
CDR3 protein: CASSLRGGSTDTQYF

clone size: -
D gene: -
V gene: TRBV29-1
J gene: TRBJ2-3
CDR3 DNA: TGCAGCGTTGAAGAGATCGGCACAGATACGCAGTATTTT
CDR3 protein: CSVEEIGTDTQYF

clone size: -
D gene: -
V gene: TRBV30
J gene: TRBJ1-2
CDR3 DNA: TGTGCCTGGAGCGACTACTATGGCTACACCTTC
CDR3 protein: CAWSDYYGYTF

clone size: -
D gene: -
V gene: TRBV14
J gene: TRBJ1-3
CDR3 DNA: TGTGCCAGCAGCTTGACCCAGGGAGCTGGAAACACCATATATTTT
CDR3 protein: CASSLTQGAGNTIYF

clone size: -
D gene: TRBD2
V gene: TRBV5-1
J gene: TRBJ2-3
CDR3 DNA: TGCGCCAGCACCCTGACTAGCGGGACCCCAGATACGCAGTATTTT
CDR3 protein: CASTLTSGTPDTQYF

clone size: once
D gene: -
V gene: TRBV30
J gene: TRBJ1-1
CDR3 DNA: TGTGCCTGGACCCCTCCGTGGAGGGCCACTGAAGCTTTCTTT
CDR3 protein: CAWTPPWRATEAFF

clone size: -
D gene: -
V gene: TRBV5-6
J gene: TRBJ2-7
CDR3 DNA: TGTGCCAGCAGCAACTTCCCCAGGACGGACTACGAGCAGTACTTC
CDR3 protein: CASSNFPRTDYEQYF

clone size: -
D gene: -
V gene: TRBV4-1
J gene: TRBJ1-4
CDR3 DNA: TGCGCCAGCAGCCAAGAAACATGGGGGGCAACTAATGAAAAACTGTTTTTT
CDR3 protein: CASSQETWGATNEKLFF

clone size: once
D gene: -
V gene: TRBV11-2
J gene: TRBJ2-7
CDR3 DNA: TGTGCCAGCAGCCCCGGACTGGGGGGAATGAGGGAGCAGTACTTC
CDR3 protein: CASSPGLGGMREQYF

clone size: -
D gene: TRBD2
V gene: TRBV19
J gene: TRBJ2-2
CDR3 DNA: TGTGCCAGCCGTAGCGGGAGAAGGGCCGGGGAGCTGTTTTTT
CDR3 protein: CASRSGRRAGELFF

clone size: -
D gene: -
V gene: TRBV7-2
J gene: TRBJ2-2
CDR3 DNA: TGTGCCAGCAGCTTAGGACTAGCCGGGGAGCTGTTTTTT
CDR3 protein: CASSLGLAGELFF

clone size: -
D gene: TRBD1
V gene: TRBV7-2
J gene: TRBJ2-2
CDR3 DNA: TGTGCCAGCAGCTCTCGGACAGGGGATGGCGGGGAGCTGTTTTTT
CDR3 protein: CASSSRTGDGGELFF

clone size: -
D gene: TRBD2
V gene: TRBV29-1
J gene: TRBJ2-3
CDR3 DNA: TGCAGCGTTGTAGTGACTAGCGGAGATACGCAGTATTTT
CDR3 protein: CSVVVTSGDTQYF

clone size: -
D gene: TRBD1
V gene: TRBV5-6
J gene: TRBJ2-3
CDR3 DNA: TGTGCCAGCAGCTTGGGACAGGGTAATCCAGATACGCAGTATTTT
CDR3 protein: CASSLGQGNPDTQYF

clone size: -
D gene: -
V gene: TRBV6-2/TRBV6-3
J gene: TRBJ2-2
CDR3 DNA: TGTGCCAGCACCCCGAGAGGGCGCGGGGCGAACACCGGGGAGCTGTTTTTT
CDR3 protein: CASTPRGRGANTGELFF

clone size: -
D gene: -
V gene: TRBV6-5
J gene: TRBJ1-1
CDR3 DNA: TGTGCCAGCAAACCACCGCCGTGGCAGAACACTGAAGCTTTCTTT
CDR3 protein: CASKPPPWQNTEAFF

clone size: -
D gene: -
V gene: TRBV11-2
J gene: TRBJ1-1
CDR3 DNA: TGTGCCAGCAGCTTAGCACAGCTTGAAGCTTTCTTT
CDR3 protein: CASSLAQLEAFF

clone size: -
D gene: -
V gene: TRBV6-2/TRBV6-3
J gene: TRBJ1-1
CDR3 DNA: TGTGCCAGCAGTTACTCGAGGGGCGGGGCGGCTGAAGCTTTCTTT
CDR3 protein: CASSYSRGGAAEAFF

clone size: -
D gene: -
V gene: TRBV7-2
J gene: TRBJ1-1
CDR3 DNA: TGTGCCAGCAGCTTAGATCCAATTCCCGGCACTGAAGCTTTCTTT
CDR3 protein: CASSLDPIPGTEAFF

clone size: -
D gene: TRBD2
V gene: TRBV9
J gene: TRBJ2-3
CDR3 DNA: TGTGCCAGCAGCCCCCGCGTAGCGGGAGGTACAGATACGCAGTATTTT
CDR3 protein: CASSPRVAGGTDTQYF

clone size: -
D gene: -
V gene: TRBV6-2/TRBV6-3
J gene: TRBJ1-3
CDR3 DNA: TGTGCCAGCAGTTACGGCCACACCATATATTTT
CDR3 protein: CASSYGHTIYF

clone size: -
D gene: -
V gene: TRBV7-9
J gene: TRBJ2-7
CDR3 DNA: TGTGCCAGCAGCGGGTTGAAGAGGGGTGGCGAGCAGTACTTC
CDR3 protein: CASSGLKRGGEQYF

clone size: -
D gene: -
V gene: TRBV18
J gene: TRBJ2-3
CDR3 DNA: TGTGCCAGCTCAGATACCACAGATACGCAGTATTTT
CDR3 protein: CASSDTTDTQYF

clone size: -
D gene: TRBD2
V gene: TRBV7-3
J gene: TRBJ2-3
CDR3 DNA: TGTGCCAGCAGCCCGGGACTAGCGGGAGGGACCTACACAGATACGCAGTATTTT
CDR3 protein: CASSPGLAGGTYTDTQYF

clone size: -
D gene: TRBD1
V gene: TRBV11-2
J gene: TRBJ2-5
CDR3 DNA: TGTGCCAGCAGCTTAGTCGGGACAGGGGGCCCAGAGACCCAGTACTTC
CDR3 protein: CASSLVGTGGPETQYF

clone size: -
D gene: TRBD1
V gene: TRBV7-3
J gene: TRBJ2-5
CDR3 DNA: TGTGCCAGCAGCCCTAGAGCCAGGGACAGGGAAGAGACCCAGTACTTC
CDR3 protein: CASSPRARDREETQYF

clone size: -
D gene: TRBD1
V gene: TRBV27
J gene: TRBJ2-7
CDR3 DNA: TGTGCCAGCAGTTCGGACAGGGCCAGCGAGCAGTACTTC
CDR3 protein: CASSSDRASEQYF

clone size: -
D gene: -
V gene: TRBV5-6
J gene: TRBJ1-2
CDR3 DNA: TGTGCCAGCAGCTTGGTTCGGCCAGAATATGGCTACACCTTC
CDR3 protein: CASSLVRPEYGYTF

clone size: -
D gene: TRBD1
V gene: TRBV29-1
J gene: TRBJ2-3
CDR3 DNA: TGCAGCGTGCTCGGGACAGGGATTTTGGATACGCAGTATTTT
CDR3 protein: CSVLGTGILDTQYF

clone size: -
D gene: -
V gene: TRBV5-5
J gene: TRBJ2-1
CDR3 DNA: TGTGCCAGCAGCGTCTTGCTGAGCGGAGCGTACAATGAGCAGTTCTTC
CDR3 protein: CASSVLLSGAYNEQFF

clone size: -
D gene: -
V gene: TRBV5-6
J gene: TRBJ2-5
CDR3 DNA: TGTGCCAGCAGCTTGGGACTAGGCGAAGAGACCCAGTACTTC
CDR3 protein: CASSLGLGEETQYF

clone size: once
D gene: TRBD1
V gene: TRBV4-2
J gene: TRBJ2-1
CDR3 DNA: TGTGCCAGCAGCCAAGACCGTAGGACAGGGTGGAATGAGCAGTTCTTC
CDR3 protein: CASSQDRRTGWNEQFF

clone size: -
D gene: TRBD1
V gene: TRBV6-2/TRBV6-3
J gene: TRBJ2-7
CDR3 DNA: TGTGCCAGCAGTTACCCGACAGGGAAGATCGCCTTTCCCGCCTACGAGCAGTACTTC
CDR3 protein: CASSYPTGKIAFPAYEQYF

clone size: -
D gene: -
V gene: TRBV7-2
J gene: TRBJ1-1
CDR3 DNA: TGTGCCAGCAGCTGGACGGGTAGGATGAACACTGAAGCTTTCTTT
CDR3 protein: CASSWTGRMNTEAFF

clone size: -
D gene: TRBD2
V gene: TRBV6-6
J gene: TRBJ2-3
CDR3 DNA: TGTGCCAGCAGTTACGGGACTAAGAGCACAGATACGCAGTATTTT
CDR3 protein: CASSYGTKSTDTQYF

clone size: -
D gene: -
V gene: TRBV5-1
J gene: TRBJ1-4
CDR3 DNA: TGCGCCAGCAGCCCTCGGGGCCATTGGGACGGGGTGACGTCTGAAAAACTGTTTTTT
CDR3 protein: CASSPRGHWDGVTSEKLFF

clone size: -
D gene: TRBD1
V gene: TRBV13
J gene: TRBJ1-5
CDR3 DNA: TGTGCCAGCAGCTTAGGTCAGGGGGGCAATCAGCCCCAGCATTTT
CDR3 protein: CASSLGQGGNQPQHF

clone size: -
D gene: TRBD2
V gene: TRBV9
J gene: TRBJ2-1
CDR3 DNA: TGTGCCAGCAGCGTAGCCTCTCGACCGGGACTAGGCCCTATAAATGAGCAGTTCTTC
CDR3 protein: CASSVASRPGLGPINEQFF

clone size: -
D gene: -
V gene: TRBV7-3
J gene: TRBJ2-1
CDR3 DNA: TGTGCCAGTAGCGAGAGCTCCTACAATGAGCAGTTCTTC
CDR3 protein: CASSESSYNEQFF